Below are 5 T cell receptor beta chains sequenced from a single sample in a study of early T cells in non-severe SARS-CoV-2 infection. TCRdb re-derived calls from the 5' RACE reads in MiXCR, one entry per CDR3 protein. Of 81,000 or so distinct CDR3 sequences listed, about 12% are singletons. What was sequenced was whole blood. These TCRs come from an adult who was a healthcare worker with PCR-confirmed SARS-CoV-2 infection or an uninfected control (not recorded which).

This clonotype was seen at least ten times. The chain carries TRBV19 and TRBJ2-1; D may match TRBD1 or TRBD2 (5 bases each). Germline V CDR1 and CDR2: LNHDA, SQIVND (reference sequence). Trimming cost V 4 bases and J 8 bases, with 15 bases left between them. This CDR3 is 14 amino acids long. The CDR3: CASSTGATTHEQFF. CDR3 sequence (DNA): TGTGCCAGTAGTACCGGGGCCACTACCCATGAGCAGTTCTTC.

There are many counts of this clonotype. The chain has TRBV12-3 or TRBV12-4 and TRBJ1-6, with D hard to call. The V end lost 4 bases, the J end lost 0 bases, and 31 bases lay between the germline ends. CDR3 length: 23 residues. CDR3 DNA sequence: TGTGCCAGCAGTTCGCTTGGCGATCCTTGGCTAAACCCTCAGAGCTCCTATAATTCACCCCTCCACTTT. Translating gives CASSSLGDPWLNPQSSYNSPLHF.

This clonotype showed up just a few times. The CDR3 nucleotides read TGTGCCAGCAGTTTGGACCGAGGAGAAGCTTTCTTT. Its translation is CASSLDRGEAFF. The J gene is TRBJ1-1, the V gene TRBV16, with unresolved D. This CDR3 comprises 12 residues. With 6 bases removed from V and 8 bases from J, the gap between germline ends came to 13 bases. Germline V gene data show CDR1 as KGHSY and CDR2 as FQNENV. Complete variable domain (other parts from reference TRBV16 and TRBJ1-1): GEEVAQTPKHLVRGEGQKAKLYCAPIKGHSYVFWYQQVLKNEFKFLISFQNENVFDETGMPKERFSAKCLPNSPCSLEIQATKLEDSAVYFCASSLDRGEAFFGQGTRLTVV.

This clonotype was seen only a few times. CDR3 sequence (DNA): TGTGCCAGCAGTTTTCCTGGGGCCAACGTCCTGACTTTC. This sequence encodes CASSFPGANVLTF. The rearrangement joins TRBV6-5 to TRBJ2-6, with D unresolved. This CDR3 is built from 13 residues. Trimming removed 4 bases at V and 2 bases at J, with 3 bases between. Germline CDR1 MNHEY, CDR2 SVGAGI.

The chain recombines TRBV9 with TRBJ2-3; D is perhaps TRBD1 or TRBD2 (6 bases each). The germline V gene encodes CDR1 SGDLS and CDR2 YYNGEE. With 3 bases removed from V and 2 bases from J, the gap between germline ends came to 13 bases. The CDR3 runs to 15 residues. The CDR3 is CASSEGGGNTDTQYF. CDR3 DNA: TGTGCCAGCAGCGAAGGAGGGGGAAACACAGATACGCAGTATTTT.